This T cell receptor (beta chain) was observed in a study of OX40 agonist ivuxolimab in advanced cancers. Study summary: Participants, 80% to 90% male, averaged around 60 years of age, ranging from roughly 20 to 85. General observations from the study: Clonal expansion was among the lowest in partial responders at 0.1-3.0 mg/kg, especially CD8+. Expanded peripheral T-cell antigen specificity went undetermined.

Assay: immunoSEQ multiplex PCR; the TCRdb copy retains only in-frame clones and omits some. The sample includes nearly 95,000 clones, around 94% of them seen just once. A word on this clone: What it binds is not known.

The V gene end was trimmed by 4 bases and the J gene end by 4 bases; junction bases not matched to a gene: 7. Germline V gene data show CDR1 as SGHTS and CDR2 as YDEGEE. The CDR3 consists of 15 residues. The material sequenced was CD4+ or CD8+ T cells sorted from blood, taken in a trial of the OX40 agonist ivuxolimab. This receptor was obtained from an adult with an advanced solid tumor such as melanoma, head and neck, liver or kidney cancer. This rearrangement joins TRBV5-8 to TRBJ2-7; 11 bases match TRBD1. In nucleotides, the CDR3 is TGTGCCAGCAGCACGAGGACAGGGGGCTGGTACGAGCAGTACTTC. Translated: CASSTRTGGWYEQYF. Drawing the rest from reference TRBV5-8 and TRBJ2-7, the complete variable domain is EAGVTQSPTHLIKTRGQQATLRCSPISGHTSVYWYQQALGLGLQFLLWYDEGEERNRGNFPPRFSGRQFPNYSSELNVNALELEDSALYLCASSTRTGGWYEQYFGPGTRLTVT.